The entry that follows covers one T cell receptor beta chain sequence. The data were obtained in a study of blood T cell repertoires in COVID-19. Turning to the study itself: Acute and convalescent COVID-19 specimens originated in the United States, Italy and Spain.

Germline-derived CDR1 and CDR2 are LNHDA and SQIVND (reference sequence). The CDR3 contains 14 residues. V lost 6 bases, J lost 4 bases, and 5 bases stayed unmatched. Repertoires were generated with immunoSEQ multiplex PCR, while TCRdb's copy carries only in-frame clones and drops some. The sample contains roughly 250,000 clones, about 80% of which appear only once. The source material was peripheral blood. The genes are TRBV19 and TRBJ1-2; 10 bases map to TRBD1. This sequence originates from a woman older than 75 with acute or convalescent COVID-19. The CDR3 loop reads CASRDRGAGYGYTF. The CDR3 DNA follows: TGTGCCAGTAGGGACAGGGGGGCTGGCTATGGCTACACCTTC.